This T cell receptor beta chain was sequenced during a study of blood T cell repertoires in COVID-19. About the study: Spain, Italy and the United States supplied samples that represented acute and convalescent COVID-19.

Produced via immunoSEQ multiplex PCR; TCRdb's table is partial and in-frame only. The data show about 230,000 clones, with more than 75% seen just once and less than 20% held by the top ten. Individuals aged 18 to 89 years were recruited from 20 to 25 US areas. Participant-given clinical history determined each cohort assignment. Symptom resolution, clearance, or two negative PCRs marked the recovered donors of Cohort 3. This clone was seen a single time. This CDR3 has 15 amino acids. Germline CDR1 is SGHTA and CDR2 is FQGNSA. The V end was cut by 7 bases, the J end by 0 bases, with 14 bases between. This sequence originates from a young man who had recovered from COVID-19. Sequenced input: PBMCs or T cells enriched from blood (not recorded which). The V call is TRBV7-2, the J call TRBJ2-3; D unclear. DNA for the CDR3: TGTGCCAGCACCCTCCTCTTACAGAGCACAGATACGCAGTATTTT. Amino acid sequence: CASTLLLQSTDTQYF. The variable domain in full, completed from reference TRBV7-2 and TRBJ2-3, reads GAGVSQSPSNKVTEKGKDVELRCDPISGHTALYWYRQSLGQGLEFLIYFQGNSAPDKSGLPSDRFSAERTGGSVSTLTIQRTQQEDSAVYLCASTLLLQSTDTQYFGPGTRLTVL.